This T cell receptor (beta chain) was identified in a study of shared T cell receptors in the human thymus. The CDR3 contains 14 residues. Germline CDR1 is SGHNT and CDR2 is YYREEE (reference sequence). V gave up 1 base and J gave up 2 bases; unmatched junction bases: 2. Sequenced by immunoSEQ multiplex PCR; TCRdb stores in-frame clones only, minus some. The table lists hundreds of thousands of clones, around 87% of them singletons, with around 0.0099% in the top ten. The data were also submitted as part of a second study, on human thymus T cells.

Sequenced material: thymocytes. The TCR sequence derives from a boy under two years old with a congenital heart defect. The chain employs TRBV5-4 and TRBJ2-7, with 8 bases identical to TRBD2. CDR3 loop: CASSLTSGAYEQYF. The CDR3 DNA follows: TGTGCCAGCAGCTTGACTAGCGGAGCCTACGAGCAGTACTTC.